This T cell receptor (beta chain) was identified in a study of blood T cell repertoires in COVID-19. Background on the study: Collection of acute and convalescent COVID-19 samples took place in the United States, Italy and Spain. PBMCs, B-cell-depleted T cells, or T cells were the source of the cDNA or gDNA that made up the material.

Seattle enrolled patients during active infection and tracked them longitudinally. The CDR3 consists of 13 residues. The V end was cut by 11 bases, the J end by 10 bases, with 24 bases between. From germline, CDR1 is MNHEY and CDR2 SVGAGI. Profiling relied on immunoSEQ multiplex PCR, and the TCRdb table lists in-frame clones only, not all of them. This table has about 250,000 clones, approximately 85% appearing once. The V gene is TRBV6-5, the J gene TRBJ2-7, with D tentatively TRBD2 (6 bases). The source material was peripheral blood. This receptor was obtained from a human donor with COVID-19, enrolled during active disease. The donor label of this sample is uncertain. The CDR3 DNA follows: TGTGCCGCGGGACGGCCGGTAAGTGCTGAACAGTACTTC. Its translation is CAAGRPVSAEQYF.